This T cell receptor (beta chain) is drawn from a study of blood T cell repertoires in COVID-19. For the study at large: The United States, Italy and Spain were the sources of the acute and convalescent COVID-19 samples.

V lost 3 bases, J lost 2 bases, and 5 bases lay in between. CDR3 length equals 11 residues. The germline CDR1 and CDR2 sequences are DFQATT and SNEGSKA (reference sequence). Sequencing was performed with immunoSEQ multiplex PCR; in TCRdb, only in-frame clones are kept and a portion is missing. The profile shows some 240,000 clones, around 80% of them singletons. Note on this clone: The sample carries other DNA sequences with the same CDR3.

The chain recombines TRBV20-1 with TRBJ2-7; maybe TRBD1 (5 bases). The sequencing input was peripheral blood. The source of this sequence is a woman aged 70-85 years with acute or convalescent COVID-19. CDR3 nucleotides: TGCAGTGCTAGGGACACCTACGAGCAGTACTTC. It yields the protein CSARDTYEQYF.